The 25 T cell receptor beta chains below come from one sample, sequenced in a study of blood T cell repertoires in COVID-19 (dated by TCRdb to the early 2020s). Libraries were prepared through the immunoSEQ multiplex PCR assay. In TCRdb, the immuneACCESS table is reduced to in-frame sequences with V and J assigned. These tables do not hold every clone; where another copy was compared, an unresolved V gene accounts for under half, and the others remain unexplained. The sample profile shows approximately 71,000 clones; roughly 85% of them were found once. Clones ranked in the top ten supply roughly 5.5% of the sample. Sequencing used peripheral blood. These receptors were obtained from a human donor in a cohort sampled during active COVID-19.

This chain joins TRBV6-4 and TRBJ2-1; 10 bases line up with TRBD2. Germline CDR1 is MRHNA and CDR2 is SNTAGT. With V trimmed by 6 bases and J by 7 bases, 6 bases remained unmatched. There are 14 residues in the CDR3. For the CDR3, the DNA is TGTGCCAGCAGCCAGCGGGAGGGCCGTAATGAGCAGTTCTTC. Translating gives CASSQREGRNEQFF.

This sequence joins TRBV6-6 and TRBJ2-7; a weak D match, TRBD2 (5 bases). The germline V and J ends were trimmed by 3 bases and 7 bases, with 19 bases remaining between them. The length of the CDR3 is 15 residues. Germline lookup yields CDR1 MNHNY and CDR2 SVGAGI (reference sequence). The CDR3 loop is CASSYYPGSHWEQYF. In DNA form, the CDR3 reads TGTGCCAGCAGTTATTACCCGGGGTCCCACTGGGAGCAGTACTTC.

V gene TRBV7-9 combines with J gene TRBJ2-1, with D possibly TRBD2 on 6 matching bases. Germline CDR1 SEHNR, CDR2 FQNEAQ (reference sequence). Trimming pared 3 bases from V and 3 bases from J, leaving 9 bases between. The CDR3 length is 14 residues. The CDR3, as DNA: TGTGCCAGCAGCTTGGGGACTGGCTACAATGAGCAGTTCTTC. Translation: CASSLGTGYNEQFF.

This chain joins TRBV7-2 and TRBJ2-2; 7 nucleotides align to TRBD1. The germline CDR1 and CDR2 sequences are SGHTA and FQGNSA. Trimming took 4 bases from V and 4 from J; bases not matched to a gene: 6. The CDR3 is 15 amino acids. The CDR3 DNA reads as TGTGCCAGCAGCTACCGACAGGGCGGCACCGGGGAGCTGTTTTTT. The encoded protein is CASSYRQGGTGELFF.

The sample holds a few counts of this clone. The chain recombines TRBV6-6 with TRBJ2-5, with 8 bases aligning to TRBD2. This CDR3 has 16 residues. The germline gives CDR1 MNHNY, CDR2 SVGAGI (reference sequence). V trimming: 6 bases; J trimming: 2 bases; junction bases outside the gene matches: 11. The CDR3, as DNA: TGTGCCAGCAGCCAAGATAGCGGGATGGGGCAAGAGACCCAGTACTTC. This gives the protein CASSQDSGMGQETQYF.

This clone qualifies as medium-sized. This chain connects TRBV13 to TRBJ1-1, with TRBD1 matching over 12 bases. The CDR3 totals 17 residues. V gave up 4 bases and J gave up 4 bases; unmatched junction bases: 10. Germline CDR1 reads PRHDT; CDR2 reads FYEKMQ (reference sequence). CDR3 DNA: TGTGCCAGCAGCTCGGTCCGGGACAGGGGGCTTGGCACTGAAGCTTTCTTT. It yields the protein CASSSVRDRGLGTEAFF.

The chain recombines TRBV11-2 with TRBJ1-4; no reliable D call. The CDR3 is 14 residues long. Per the germline V gene, CDR1 is SGHAT and CDR2 is FQNNGV. The ends were cut back, 4 bases at V and 2 bases at J, with 8 bases in the middle. This CDR3 reads CASSWELTNEKLFF. The CDR3 DNA follows: TGTGCCAGCAGCTGGGAGCTCACTAATGAAAAACTGTTTTTT.

This clone was counted between two and nine times. The V and J genes are TRBV7-8 and TRBJ2-3; D is uncertain. Trimming took 5 bases from V and 0 from J, leaving 15 bases between them. Germline V CDR1 and CDR2: SGHVS, FQNEAQ. CDR3 length: 16 residues. The CDR3: CASSPVSTKSTDTQYF. The CDR3 coding sequence is TGTGCCAGCAGCCCCGTTTCGACAAAGAGCACAGATACGCAGTATTTT.

This chain connects TRBV7-9 to TRBJ2-1, with a weak D call TRBD1 (6 bases). The ends were cut back, 4 bases at V and 4 bases at J, with 20 bases in the middle. Per germline, CDR1 SEHNR and CDR2 FQNEAQ (reference sequence). The CDR3 totals 17 residues. The CDR3 spells CASSSYQDRQFYNEQFF. In nucleotides, the CDR3 is TGTGCCAGCAGCTCATATCAAGACAGGCAATTTTACAATGAGCAGTTCTTC.

The chain joins TRBV28 to TRBJ1-1; D is ambiguous. This CDR3 has 16 residues. V gave up 5 bases and J gave up 3 bases, with 19 bases separating them. Germline V lookup: CDR1 MDHEN, CDR2 SYDVKM. CDR3 nucleotides: TGTGCCAGCAGTGCCCCTTCTTTAACGGGATACACTGAAGCTTTCTTT. It specifies CASSAPSLTGYTEAFF.

The chain carries TRBV6-1 and TRBJ2-3; D is possibly TRBD2 (5 bases). Germline V gene sequence: CDR1 MNHNS, CDR2 SASEGT. The CDR3 consists of 13 residues. The V and J ends lost 1 base and 6 bases respectively, with 8 bases between them. The CDR3 sequence is CASSEVAGDTQYF. CDR3 coding DNA: TGTGCCAGCAGTGAAGTGGCGGGCGATACGCAGTATTTT.

The V gene is TRBV25-1, the J gene TRBJ2-7, with D unresolved. V was shortened by 5 bases and J by 2 bases, with 10 bases between the two germline ends. From germline, CDR1 is MGHDK and CDR2 SYGVNS. The CDR3 length is 13 residues. The CDR3 bases are TGTGCCAGCAGTCCTTGGCAAGCCTACGAGCAGTACTTC. As protein: CASSPWQAYEQYF.

This clone was recorded only once. Other DNA sequences from this sample encode an identical CDR3 as well. J is TRBJ2-5 and V is TRBV6-5, with 10 bases that match TRBD1. CDR1 is MNHEY, CDR2 SVGAGI, per germline. V trimming: 6 bases; J trimming: 3 bases; junction bases outside the gene matches: 4. This CDR3 comprises 14 residues. CDR3 sequence: CASRRQGAKETQYF. CDR3 nucleotides: TGTGCCAGCAGAAGACAGGGGGCTAAAGAGACCCAGTACTTC.

This chain uses TRBV19 with TRBJ1-1; D uncertain. The CDR3 is 16 amino acids. Trimming stripped 7 bases from V and 2 bases from J, with 20 bases between. The V gene's germline CDR1 is LNHDA and CDR2 SQIVND (reference sequence). CDR3 amino acids: CASKVKLAGKNTEAFF. The CDR3 DNA is TGTGCCAGTAAGGTCAAGCTCGCCGGGAAAAACACTGAAGCTTTCTTT.

The chain uses TRBV14 and TRBJ2-3, with D tentatively TRBD1 (6 bases). CDR3 length: 17 amino acids. Germline lookup yields CDR1 SGHDN and CDR2 FVKESK. Trimming pared 4 bases from V and 2 bases from J, leaving 19 bases between. The CDR3 DNA is TGTGCCAGCAGCCCGTCCGGGACACCCTTCAACACAGATACGCAGTATTTT. Translating gives CASSPSGTPFNTDTQYF.

The CDR3 loop reads CASSESGKGEQYF. CDR3 nucleotides: TGTGCCAGCAGTGAATCAGGGAAGGGAGAGCAGTACTTC. The chain links TRBV25-1 to TRBJ2-7; a possible D gene is TRBD1 (5 bases). This CDR3 comprises 13 residues. V gave up 1 base and J gave up 7 bases, with 11 bases separating them. The germline gives CDR1 MGHDK, CDR2 SYGVNS.

This clone was detected only a few times. The chain couples TRBV6-5 to TRBJ2-6; D is undetermined. The V and J ends lost 0 bases and 1 base respectively, with 7 bases between them. From germline, CDR1 is MNHEY and CDR2 SVGAGI. This CDR3 has 16 amino acids. This CDR3 is CASSYSSRSGANVLTF. In DNA, the CDR3 is TGTGCCAGCAGTTACTCGTCCAGATCTGGGGCCAACGTCCTGACTTTC.

The V gene is TRBV11-2, the J gene TRBJ1-2; perhaps TRBD1 as D (6 bases). Germline V gives CDR1 SGHAT, CDR2 FQNNGV. V lost 4 bases, J lost 2 bases, and 14 bases lay in between. The CDR3 is 15 residues long. The CDR3, as DNA: TGTGCCAGCAGCTCCGGACAGAGCACGAACTATGGCTACACCTTC. As protein: CASSSGQSTNYGYTF. Based on the CDR3 plus reference TRBV11-2 and TRBJ1-2, the full variable domain is EAGVAQSPRYKIIEKRQSVAFWCNPISGHATLYWYQQILGQGPKLLIQFQNNGVVDDSQLPKDRFSAERLKGVDSTLKIQPAKLEDSAVYLCASSSGQSTNYGYTFGSGTRLTVV.

The rearrangement uses TRBV19 and TRBJ2-1, with D unclear. Trimming removed 6 bases from V and 5 bases from J, with 5 bases in between. The CDR3 loop spans 11 amino acids. Looked up from germline, CDR1 is LNHDA and CDR2 is SQIVND (reference sequence). The CDR3: CASSLNNEQFF. The CDR3 coding sequence is TGTGCCAGTAGCTTAAACAATGAGCAGTTCTTC. The full variable domain, in which reference TRBV19 and TRBJ2-1 provide the parts outside the CDR3, is DGGITQSPKYLFRKEGQNVTLSCEQNLNHDAMYWYRQDPGQGLRLIYYSQIVNDFQKGDIAEGYSVSREKKESFPLTVTSAQKNPTAFYLCASSLNNEQFFGPGTRLTVL.

The chain uses TRBV28 and TRBJ2-7, with 8 bases that match TRBD1. This CDR3 is built from 12 residues. The germline V gene encodes CDR1 MDHEN and CDR2 SYDVKM. Trimming at V came to 4 bases and at J to 9 bases, leaving 5 bases not matched to a gene. CDR3 sequence reads: CASSSSGTGQYF. CDR3 DNA: TGTGCCAGCAGTTCATCCGGGACAGGGCAGTACTTC.

This clone showed up just once. The V call is TRBV3-1 (or the pseudogene TRBV3-2), the J call TRBJ2-5; 10 nucleotides line up with TRBD1. V lost 4 bases and J lost 2; bases outside the gene matches: 7. This CDR3 region has 16 residues. Germline V gene sequence: CDR1 LGHDT, CDR2 YNNKEL (reference sequence). Here the CDR3 DNA reads TGTGCCAGCAGCCGAGGGACAGGGGTCGGACAAGAGACCCAGTACTTC. It yields the protein CASSRGTGVGQETQYF.

The V and J genes are TRBV25-1 and TRBJ2-5; 8 bases are a match to TRBD2. The CDR3 is made up of 17 amino acids. V trimming: 1 base; J trimming: 2 bases; junction bases outside the gene matches: 9. The V gene's germline CDR1 is MGHDK and CDR2 SYGVNS. This chain's CDR3 is CASSEWVGGELQETQYF. The CDR3 DNA reads as TGTGCCAGCAGTGAATGGGTCGGGGGGGAATTACAAGAGACCCAGTACTTC.

V gene TRBV9 combines with J gene TRBJ2-1, with D unresolved. CDR1 is SGDLS and CDR2 is YYNGEE in the germline V gene. Between the trimmed V and J ends, which lost 4 bases and 2 bases, there was a span of 7 bases. The CDR3 loop spans 13 amino acids. The CDR3 here is CASSPGAYNEQFF. For the CDR3, the DNA is TGTGCCAGCAGCCCCGGAGCCTACAATGAGCAGTTCTTC.

CDR3 in DNA: TGTGCCAGCAGCTTATTCGGGGGGGATTCCTACGAGCAGTACTTC. Its translation is CASSLFGGDSYEQYF. The V and J genes are TRBV11-2 and TRBJ2-7; 8 bases fit TRBD2. V was clipped by 2 bases and J by 1 base; unmatched bases: 4. The CDR3 extends over 15 amino acids. Germline V gene data show CDR1 as SGHAT and CDR2 as FQNNGV.

This rearrangement joins TRBV28 to TRBJ2-7, with a possible D match to TRBD2 (5 bases). The CDR3 is 13 amino acids. Trimming removed 5 bases from V and 1 base from J, with 9 bases in between. Germline V gene sequence: CDR1 MDHEN, CDR2 SYDVKM. CDR3 loop: CASSTGSSYEQYF. The CDR3 nucleotides read TGTGCCAGCAGTACGGGGTCATCCTACGAGCAGTACTTC.